This record looks at one T cell receptor beta chain sequence and its context. CDR3 length: 13 amino acids. Trimming left V 6 bases short and J 1 base short, with 9 bases between. This specimen belongs to a study of T-cell memory formation after mild COVID-19. Across the study: Among the donors, TCR clusters were largely specific to each donor.

TCRdb independently ran MiXCR on the 5' RACE reads; one entry per CDR3 protein. The sample includes fewer than 250,000 distinct CDR3 sequences, under 30% of them seen just once. The sequenced material came from PBMCs or a T cell subset sorted from them (not recorded which). This sequence was found in an adult woman who had mild COVID-19 (a few samples of this study predate the infection). Cell type and time point are not known. The V gene is TRBV12-3 or TRBV12-4, the J gene TRBJ2-5, with D perhaps TRBD2 (6 bases). CDR3 in DNA: TGTGCCAGCAGGGAGGGGCTCCAAGAGACCCAGTACTTC. Its translation is CASREGLQETQYF.